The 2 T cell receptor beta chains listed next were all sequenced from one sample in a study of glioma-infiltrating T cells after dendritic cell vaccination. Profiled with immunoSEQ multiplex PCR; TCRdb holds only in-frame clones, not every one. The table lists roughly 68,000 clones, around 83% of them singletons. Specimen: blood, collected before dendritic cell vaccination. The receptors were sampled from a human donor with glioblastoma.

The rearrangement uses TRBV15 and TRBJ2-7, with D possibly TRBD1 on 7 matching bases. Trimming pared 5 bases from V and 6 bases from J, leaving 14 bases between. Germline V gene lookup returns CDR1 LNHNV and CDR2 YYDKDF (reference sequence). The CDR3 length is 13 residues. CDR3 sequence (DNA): TGTGCCACCAGCCTTAGACAGGGAGGCGAGCAGTACTTC. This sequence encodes CATSLRQGGEQYF.

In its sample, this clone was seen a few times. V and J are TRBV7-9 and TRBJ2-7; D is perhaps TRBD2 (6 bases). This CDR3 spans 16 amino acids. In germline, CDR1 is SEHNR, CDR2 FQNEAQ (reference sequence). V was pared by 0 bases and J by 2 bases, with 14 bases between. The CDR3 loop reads CASSLAGGLRAYEQYF. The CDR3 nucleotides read TGTGCCAGCAGCTTAGCGGGGGGACTGCGGGCCTACGAGCAGTACTTC.